A selection of T cell receptor beta chains follows, all from one sample in a study of blood T cell repertoires in COVID-19. Measured with immunoSEQ multiplex PCR; TCRdb has only the in-frame clones, and not every one. The table shows about 200,000 clones, with more than 75% occurring only once. The sequencing sample was made of PBMCs or T cells enriched from blood (not recorded which). The source is a woman between 50 and 59 years old with acute COVID-19. Each CDR3 is given with its conserved first and last residue. Fields, in order: D gene, J gene, clone size, V gene, CDR3 DNA, CDR3 protein. D genes are given only for firm matches. Clone size is shown for a subset of rows, as once, few, many or a class of expanded clone.

NA | TRBJ1-2 | NA | TRBV19 | TGTGCCAGTATAATAACAGGAGGGGCCGGCTATGGCTACACCTTC | CASIITGGAGYGYTF
NA | TRBJ1-1 | NA | TRBV25-1 | TGTGCCAGCAGTGCCCCAAAAGGGGGGGGTACTGAAGCTTTCTTT | CASSAPKGGGTEAFF
TRBD1 | TRBJ1-2 | few | TRBV28 | TGTGCCAGCAGCCTCGGACAGGGGAGTACCTATGGCTACACCTTC | CASSLGQGSTYGYTF
NA | TRBJ1-6 | once | TRBV2 | TGTGCCAGCAGGGTGCGTGAGAGCTCCTATAATTCACCCCTCCACTTT | CASRVRESSYNSPLHF
TRBD2 | TRBJ2-3 | few | TRBV5-1 | TGCGCCAGCTTTAGCGGGGGCACAGATACGCAGTATTTT | CASFSGGTDTQYF
NA | TRBJ2-2 | NA | TRBV7-2 | TGTGCCAGCAGCTACAAGGGGCGCGACACCGGGGAGCTGTTTTTT | CASSYKGRDTGELFF
TRBD2 | TRBJ2-1 | NA | TRBV6-2/TRBV6-3 | TGTGCCAGCAGTTACGGTCTAGCGGGGGGGCTTAAGCAGTTGAATGAGCAGTTCTTC | CASSYGLAGGLKQLNEQFF
NA | TRBJ2-3 | few | TRBV6-2/TRBV6-3 | TGTGCCAGCAGTTACCCCTTCGGAGGCACAGATACGCAGTATTTT | CASSYPFGGTDTQYF
NA | TRBJ2-6 | NA | TRBV5-1 | TGCGCCAGCAGCTTGGTAGCAACTGGGGCCAACGTCCTGACTTTC | CASSLVATGANVLTF
NA | TRBJ2-1 | few | TRBV7-7 | TGTGCTAGCAGCCGAGGAGGGGCGGCGGGGAATGAGCAGTTCTTC | CASSRGGAAGNEQFF
TRBD1 | TRBJ1-2 | NA | TRBV5-1 | TGCGCCAGCAGCTTTACAGGGGCGCCCTTGCAGGATGGCTACACCTTC | CASSFTGAPLQDGYTF
NA | TRBJ2-3 | NA | TRBV24-1 | TGTGCCACCAGTGCCCAGGTCCCAGATACGCAGTATTTT | CATSAQVPDTQYF
NA | TRBJ2-2 | NA | TRBV5-1 | TGCGCCAGCAGCTTGACCGGGCGGGTCACCGGGGAGCTGTTTTTT | CASSLTGRVTGELFF
TRBD2 | TRBJ2-2 | NA | TRBV9 | TGTGCCAGCAGCGGTAGCGGGGATACCGGGGAGCTGTTTTTT | CASSGSGDTGELFF
NA | TRBJ1-3 | NA | TRBV6-5 | TGTGCCAGCAGTTACCGCTCTGGAAACACCATATATTTT | CASSYRSGNTIYF
TRBD1 | TRBJ1-5 | NA | TRBV11-2 | TGTGCCAGCAGCCAACAGGGGGGTGAACAGCCCCAGCATTTT | CASSQQGGEQPQHF